This TCR beta chain was recovered during a study of shared clonotypes between healthy human individuals. CD45RO-negative, CCR7-selected cells formed the naive CD8 fraction, which excluded terminally differentiated effector memory CD45RA+ cells. All donors qualified as healthy HIV-negative adults and had experienced no recent acute infections or vaccinations. Authors' analysis steps: ImmunoSEQ sequences covered only the junction and lacked quality scores; filtering therefore differed. The table came from immunoSEQ multiplex PCR; TCRdb's copy has only in-frame clones and leaves some out. The V and J calls and clone size are taken from that table; D and trimming were inferred from the DNA. The sample holds approximately 650,000 clones, around 95% seen once. The CDR3 covers 15 residues. Germline CDR1 and CDR2: SGHTA and FQGNSA. The trim removed 5 bases at V and 6 bases at J, leaving 9 bases unmatched.

This TCR was recovered from a woman in her 30s in good health. The V gene is TRBV7-2, the J gene TRBJ2-2, with 7 bases identical to TRBD2. Sequencing input: naive CD8+ T cells sorted from blood. The CDR3 bases are TGTGCCAGCAGCCCCGGACTAGTTGTACCCGGGGAGCTGTTTTTT. Translation: CASSPGLVVPGELFF.